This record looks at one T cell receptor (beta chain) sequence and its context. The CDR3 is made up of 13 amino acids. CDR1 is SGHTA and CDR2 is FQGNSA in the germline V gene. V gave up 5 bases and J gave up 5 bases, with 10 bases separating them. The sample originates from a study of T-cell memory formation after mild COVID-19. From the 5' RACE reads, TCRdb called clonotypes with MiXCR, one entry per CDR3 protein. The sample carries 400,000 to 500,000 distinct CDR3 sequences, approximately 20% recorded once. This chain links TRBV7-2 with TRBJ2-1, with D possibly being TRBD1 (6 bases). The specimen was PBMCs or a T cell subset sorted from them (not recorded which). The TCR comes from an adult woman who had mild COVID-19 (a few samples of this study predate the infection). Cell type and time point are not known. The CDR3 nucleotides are TGTGCCAGCAGCACGGGACAAAACAATGAGCAGTTCTTC. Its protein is CASSTGQNNEQFF. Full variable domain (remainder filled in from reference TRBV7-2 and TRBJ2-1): GAGVSQSPSNKVTEKGKDVELRCDPISGHTALYWYRQSLGQGLEFLIYFQGNSAPDKSGLPSDRFSAERTGGSVSTLTIQRTQQEDSAVYLCASSTGQNNEQFFGPGTRLTVL.